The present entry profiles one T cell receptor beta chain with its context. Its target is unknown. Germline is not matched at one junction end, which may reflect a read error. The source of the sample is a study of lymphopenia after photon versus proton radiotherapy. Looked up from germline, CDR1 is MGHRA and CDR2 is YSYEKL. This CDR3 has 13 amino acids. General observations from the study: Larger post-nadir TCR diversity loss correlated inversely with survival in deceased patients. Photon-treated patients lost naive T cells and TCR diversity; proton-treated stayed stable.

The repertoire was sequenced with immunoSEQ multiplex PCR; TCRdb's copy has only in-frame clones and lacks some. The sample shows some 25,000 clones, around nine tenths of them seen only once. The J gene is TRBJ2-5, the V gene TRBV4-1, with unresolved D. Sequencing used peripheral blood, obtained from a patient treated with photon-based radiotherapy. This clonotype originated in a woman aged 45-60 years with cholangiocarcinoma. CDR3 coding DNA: TGCGCCAGCAGCCTTTCAGGAACGCAGGCCCGACACTTC. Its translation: CASSLSGTQARHF.